This is a list of T cell receptor beta chains from one sample in a study of blood T cell repertoires in COVID-19. Sequencing was performed with immunoSEQ multiplex PCR; in TCRdb, only in-frame clones are kept and a portion is missing. The table includes about 350,000 clones, approximately 91% detected once. Sequenced sample: PBMCs or T cells enriched from blood (not recorded which). These receptors were taken from a woman in her 30s who had been exposed to COVID-19. CDR3s include the opening cysteine and the closing phenylalanine or tryptophan. A D gene is named only where the DNA matches it firmly. The size entry is marked missing in some rows and otherwise reads once, few, many or a size class.

abundance,j_gene,d_gene,v_gene,CDR3nt,CDR3aa
NA,TRBJ2-7,TRBD2,TRBV7-9,TGTGCCAGCAGCTTAGCGCAAACTAGCGGGGCACCCTACGAGCAGTACTTC,CASSLAQTSGAPYEQYF
once,TRBJ1-4,NA,TRBV3-1/TRBV3-2,TGTGCCAGCAGCCCGACAGCGAAAAAACTGTTTTTT,CASSPTAKKLFF
NA,TRBJ1-1,NA,TRBV5-1,TGCGCCAGCAGCTTGGGTCAGGGAATGAACACTGAAGCTTTCTTT,CASSLGQGMNTEAFF
NA,TRBJ1-2,NA,TRBV6-5,TGTGCCAGCAGCTCCCGTGGCTCTGGCTACACCTTC,CASSSRGSGYTF
NA,TRBJ2-3,NA,TRBV2,TGTGCCAGCAGTGGGGCGGTAGAGTGGGAGACGCAGTATTTT,CASSGAVEWETQYF
NA,TRBJ1-2,NA,TRBV28,TGTGCCAGCACTATCCCGGGAGGGGAGCGGATCTATGGCTACACCTTC,CASTIPGGERIYGYTF
NA,TRBJ2-7,TRBD2,TRBV14,TGTGCCAGCAGCCAAGAAACCGGGACTAGCTTTTCCTGGGACTACGAGCAGTACTTC,CASSQETGTSFSWDYEQYF
NA,TRBJ1-3,NA,TRBV19,TGTGCCAGTATCACAGGTCGGAACACCATATATTTT,CASITGRNTIYF
NA,TRBJ1-4,TRBD1,TRBV30,TGTGCCTGGCAAACTACAGGGGGCGGGGAAAAACTGTTTTTT,CAWQTTGGGEKLFF
NA,TRBJ1-2,NA,TRBV12-5,TGTGCTAGTGGTTTGGTGGCCGGACTGAACTATGGCTACACCTTC,CASGLVAGLNYGYTF
once,TRBJ2-7,NA,TRBV14,TGTGCCAGCAGCCAACCAGGGCTAGGGGTCTACGAGCAGTACTTC,CASSQPGLGVYEQYF
NA,TRBJ2-1,TRBD2,TRBV19,TGTGCCAGTAGTATGGGGACTAGCGGCTACAATGAGCAGTTCTTC,CASSMGTSGYNEQFF
NA,TRBJ1-5,NA,TRBV18,TGTGCCAGCTCACCGCACGAGGGCATAAGCAATCAGCCCCAGCATTTT,CASSPHEGISNQPQHF
NA,TRBJ1-1,NA,TRBV28,TGTGCCAGCAGTTTAGGCAGGGCTGAAGCTTTCTTT,CASSLGRAEAFF
NA,TRBJ1-6,TRBD1,TRBV10-3,TGTGCCATCAGCCAAGGGGACAGGGTTTCACCCCTCCACTTT,CAISQGDRVSPLHF
NA,TRBJ2-1,NA,TRBV7-2,TGTGCCAGCAGCTTAGAGGGCGGGAACTCCTACAATGAGCAGTTCTTC,CASSLEGGNSYNEQFF
NA,TRBJ1-2,NA,TRBV11-2,TGTGCCAGCAGCCCCGAAACCCTCGGTGGCTACACCTTC,CASSPETLGGYTF
NA,TRBJ2-7,NA,TRBV14,TGTGCCAGCAGCCCGGAGAGGCTCTTTCCCGGGACTCCACAATCCTACGAGCAGTACTTC,CASSPERLFPGTPQSYEQYF
NA,TRBJ2-3,NA,TRBV7-2,TGTGCCAGCAGGAGGGCCAGCACAGATACGCAGTATTTT,CASRRASTDTQYF
once,TRBJ1-3,NA,TRBV18,TGTGCCAGCTCAGGGGCCGGAAGAAGCTCTGGAAACACCATATATTTT,CASSGAGRSSGNTIYF
NA,TRBJ1-4,NA,TRBV6-6,TGTGCCAGCAGCCCCAACAACGGACTTTCTAATGAAAAACTGTTTTTT,CASSPNNGLSNEKLFF
NA,TRBJ2-3,TRBD2,TRBV27,TGTGCCAGCAGTTCCCCCAGTGGACGGGGTAGCGGGAGGGCATCGGCAGATACGCAGTATTTT,CASSSPSGRGSGRASADTQYF
NA,TRBJ1-1,NA,TRBV28,TGTGCCAGCAGTCCTTTACTCGCTGAAGCTTTCTTT,CASSPLLAEAFF
NA,TRBJ2-7,NA,TRBV18,TGTGCCAGCTCACCACCTCGGCAGGGAAGCTCCTACGAGCAGTACTTC,CASSPPRQGSSYEQYF
NA,TRBJ2-7,NA,TRBV2,TGTGCCAGCAGTACCTCAGGGGAGCAGTACTTC,CASSTSGEQYF
NA,TRBJ1-2,TRBD1,TRBV29-1,TGCAGCGTTGAGGCGACAGGGTTTAACTATGGCTACACCTTC,CSVEATGFNYGYTF
NA,TRBJ1-2,TRBD1,TRBV5-1,TGCGCCAGCAGCTTGGAGGGCAGGGGGGACTATGGCTACACCTTC,CASSLEGRGDYGYTF
once,TRBJ2-1,TRBD2,TRBV27,TGTGCCAGCAGTTCTCCCCGGACTAGCGGTTTAGACAATGAGCAGTTCTTC,CASSSPRTSGLDNEQFF
many,TRBJ1-1,NA,TRBV18,TGTGCCAGCTCACCTACAGGGATTGAAGCTTTCTTT,CASSPTGIEAFF
NA,TRBJ2-3,NA,TRBV19,TGTGCCAGTAGTATAGGTAGAATCAGCACAGATACGCAGTATTTT,CASSIGRISTDTQYF
few,TRBJ1-1,NA,TRBV27,TGTGCCAGCAGTTTAATCGGGAACACTGAAGCTTTCTTT,CASSLIGNTEAFF
once,TRBJ1-5,NA,TRBV28,TGTGCCAGCAGTTTAGGGCCGGCAGGGGGCAATCAGCCCCAGCATTTT,CASSLGPAGGNQPQHF